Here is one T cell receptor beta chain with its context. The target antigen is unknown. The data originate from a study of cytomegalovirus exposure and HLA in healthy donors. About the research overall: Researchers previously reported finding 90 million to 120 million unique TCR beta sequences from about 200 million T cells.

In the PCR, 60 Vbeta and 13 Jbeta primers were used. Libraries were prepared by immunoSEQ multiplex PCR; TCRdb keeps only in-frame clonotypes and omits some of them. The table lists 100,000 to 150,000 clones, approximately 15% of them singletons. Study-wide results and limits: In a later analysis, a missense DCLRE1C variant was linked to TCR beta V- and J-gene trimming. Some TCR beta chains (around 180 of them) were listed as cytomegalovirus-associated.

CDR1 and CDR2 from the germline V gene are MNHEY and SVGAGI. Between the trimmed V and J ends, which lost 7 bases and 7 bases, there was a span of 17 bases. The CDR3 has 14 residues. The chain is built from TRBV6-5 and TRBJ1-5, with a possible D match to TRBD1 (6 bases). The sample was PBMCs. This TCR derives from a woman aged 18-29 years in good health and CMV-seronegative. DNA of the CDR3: TGTGCCAGCACCTCGAGGGGGGAGGGGCAGCCCCAGCATTTT. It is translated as CASTSRGEGQPQHF.